This T cell receptor beta chain was captured by sequencing in a study of tumor-infiltrating lymphocytes in primary liver carcinoma. Study-wide context: Surgical resection served as treatment for the primary liver carcinoma of these patients. Samples returned roughly 3.5 to 8 million productive TCRbeta reads, a yield that was similar across tissue types.

The blood RNA (from unsorted whole blood) was obtained, and germline DNA was also extracted. Study-level points and caveats: Tumor specimens were characterized by a significantly higher top-250-clone fraction than blood (p = 0.039).

Trimming stripped 7 bases from V and 4 bases from J, with 10 bases between. The V gene's germline CDR1 is SQVTM and CDR2 ANQGSEA. CDR3 length equals 11 residues. TCR beta cDNA came from about 0.55 ug total RNA, primed with a constant-region primer. Three nested multiplex PCR rounds, a slightly modified ARM-PCR, produced the libraries for TCR beta. A C-beta reverse primer and TRBV1-TRBV30 forward primers served in each of the first two PCR rounds, at approximately 10 cycles apiece. In TCRdb, the multiplex PCR reads were re-called with MiXCR into one record per CDR3 protein. Of approximately 300,000 distinct CDR3 sequences listed, roughly two thirds were seen once; the top ten hold roughly 9%. Turning to this clonotype: The target antigen is unknown. This may stem from a read error, because a much larger clone lies one nucleotide away.

Sequenced: peripheral blood. The chain employs TRBV29-1 and TRBJ1-1; tentatively, D is TRBD1 (6 bases). This receptor was obtained from a man aged 35 to 55 with primary liver carcinoma and hepatitis B virus infection. This chain's CDR3 is CSAGGPTEAFF. The CDR3, as DNA: TGCAGCGCCGGGGGGCCCACTGAAGCTTTCTTT.